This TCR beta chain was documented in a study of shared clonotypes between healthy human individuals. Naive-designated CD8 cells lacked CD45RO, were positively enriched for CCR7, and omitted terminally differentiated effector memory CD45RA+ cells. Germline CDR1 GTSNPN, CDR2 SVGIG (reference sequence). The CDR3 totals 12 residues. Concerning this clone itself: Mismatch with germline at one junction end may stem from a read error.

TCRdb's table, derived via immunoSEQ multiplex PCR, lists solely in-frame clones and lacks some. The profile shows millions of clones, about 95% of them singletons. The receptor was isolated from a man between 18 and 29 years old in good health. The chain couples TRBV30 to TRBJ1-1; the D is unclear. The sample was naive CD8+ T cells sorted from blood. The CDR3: CGVLTANTEAFF. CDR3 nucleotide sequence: TGCGGGGTTCTCACAGCGAACACTGAAGCTTTCTTT.